A single sample is the source of the 15 T cell receptor beta chains below, sequenced in a study of cytomegalovirus exposure and HLA in healthy donors (dated by TCRdb to 2016 to 2017). Receptors were amplified or captured by the immunoSEQ multiplex PCR assay. For the multiplex PCR, a mixture combining 60 forward primers for TCR Vbeta segments and 13 reverse primers for TCR Jbeta segments was used. Not all clones reach the TCRdb copy of this immuneACCESS table, which keeps in-frame sequences only. Checked studies attribute under half of the gap to unresolved V genes and leave the rest unexplained. Counted in this sample were 26,000 or so clones; approximately 79% of them appeared once. In total, the top ten clones hold 4% to 5.5% of the sample. The specimen sequenced was PBMCs. The receptor source for this set is a male donor in good health and CMV-seronegative.

This clone appeared a few times. The chain joins TRBV6-4 to TRBJ1-6; 7 bases fit TRBD1. V was clipped by 2 bases and J by 5 bases; unmatched bases: 0. Germline V lookup: CDR1 MRHNA, CDR2 SNTAGT. This CDR3 is 14 amino acids long. CDR3 in amino acids: CASSDGTDNSPLHF. The CDR3 nucleotides read TGTGCCAGCAGTGACGGGACAGATAATTCACCCCTCCACTTT.

The chain recombines TRBV4-2 with TRBJ2-1, with 7 bases fitting TRBD2. This CDR3 has 16 residues. The junction had 3 bases not matched to a gene; V was cut back by 0 bases and J by 1 base. CDR1 is LGHNA, CDR2 YNFKEQ, per germline. The CDR3 spells CASSQEWGGSYNEQFF. The DNA of the CDR3 is TGTGCCAGCAGCCAAGAGTGGGGGGGGTCCTACAATGAGCAGTTCTTC.

This chain uses TRBV7-6 with TRBJ2-3, with D perhaps TRBD2 (5 bases). V was shortened by 5 bases and J by 3 bases, with 6 bases between the two germline ends. Germline V gene lookup returns CDR1 SGHVS and CDR2 FNYEAQ. The CDR3 length is 12 residues. The CDR3 here is CASSPGTDTQYF. The CDR3 region has the DNA TGTGCCAGCAGCCCGGGGACAGATACGCAGTATTTT.

V is TRBV4-2 and J is TRBJ2-1; 10 nucleotides line up with TRBD1. CDR3 length equals 14 residues. Germline V gene data show CDR1 as LGHNA and CDR2 as YNFKEQ. J gave up 6 bases and V 5 bases, and 4 bases lay outside the gene matches. CDR3 in DNA: TGTGCCAGCAGCGCCCGGGACAGGGGCAATGAGCAGTTCTTC. Translating gives CASSARDRGNEQFF.

V usage is TRBV30 and J usage is TRBJ2-5; TRBD1 matches 7 bases. J was trimmed by 4 bases and V by 2 bases; bases with no gene match: 7. The CDR3 length is 14 residues. The germline gives CDR1 GTSNPN, CDR2 SVGIG (reference sequence). The CDR3 bases are TGTGCCTGGAGTTGGGACAGCAGGGGAGAGACCCAGTACTTC. Its protein product is CAWSWDSRGETQYF.

This chain joins TRBV9 and TRBJ2-3, with 10 bases aligning to TRBD2. This CDR3 spans 16 amino acids. The germline CDR1 and CDR2 sequences are SGDLS and YYNGEE. V lost 0 bases and J lost 2; bases outside the gene matches: 3. In DNA form, the CDR3 reads TGTGCCAGCAGCGTAGCAGCGGGGGGGTTCACAGATACGCAGTATTTT. This codes for CASSVAAGGFTDTQYF.

In the case of this clone: One end of the junction does not line up with germline, which may come from a read error. This CDR3 is CASSHSAGLLF. In DNA form, the CDR3 reads TGCGCCAGCAGCCACTCCGCAGGTCTGCTCTTC. The chain links TRBV4-1 to TRBJ2-1; D is undetermined. Germline values: CDR1 MGHRA, CDR2 YSYEKL. The CDR3 totals 11 residues.

Written as DNA, the CDR3 is TGTGCCAGCAGTTCGACAGGGGTGAACACCGGGGAGCTGTTTTTT. Translated, it gives CASSSTGVNTGELFF. This rearrangement joins TRBV28 to TRBJ2-2, with 8 bases aligning to TRBD1. V dropped 4 bases and J dropped 1; count of bases not matched to a gene: 2. CDR1 and CDR2 (germline): MDHEN, SYDVKM. This CDR3 comprises 15 residues.

The V and J genes are TRBV7-9 and TRBJ2-2, with TRBD2 as a possible D gene (5 bases). This CDR3 contains 15 residues. With 1 base removed from V and 5 bases from J, the gap between germline ends came to 11 bases. The germline V gene has CDR1 SEHNR and CDR2 FQNEAQ (reference sequence). The DNA for the CDR3 is TGTGCCAGCAGCTTAGGTGATAGCGATACCGGGGAGCTGTTTTTT. This encodes CASSLGDSDTGELFF. The variable domain in full, with the rest retrieved from reference TRBV7-9 and TRBJ2-2, is DTGVSQNPRHKITKRGQNVTFRCDPISEHNRLYWYRQTLGQGPEFLTYFQNEAQLEKSRLLSDRFSAERPKGSFSTLEIQRTEQGDSAMYLCASSLGDSDTGELFFGEGSRLTVL.

The V and J genes are TRBV19 and TRBJ2-7, with a weak D call TRBD1 (6 bases). There are 16 residues in the CDR3. Germline values: CDR1 LNHDA, CDR2 SQIVND (reference sequence). Trimming pared 8 bases from V and 6 bases from J, leaving 26 bases between. CDR3 in amino acids: CASPGARQARRCEQYF. As DNA, the CDR3 is TGTGCCAGTCCTGGGGCCCGACAGGCCCGGCGTTGCGAGCAGTACTTC.

The V gene is TRBV7-6, the J gene TRBJ2-1; D is possibly TRBD1 (6 bases). In germline, CDR1 is SGHVS, CDR2 FNYEAQ. This CDR3 is built from 14 residues. V lost 5 bases to trimming and J lost 5 bases, with 13 bases between them. This chain's CDR3 is CASSPTDRHNEQFF. The CDR3 region has the DNA TGTGCCAGCAGCCCAACAGACAGGCACAATGAGCAGTTCTTC.

This clone was recorded only once. The J gene is TRBJ1-3, the V gene TRBV5-1; D is uncertain. The germline gives CDR1 SGHRS, CDR2 YFSETQ. CDR3 length: 15 residues. With 3 bases removed from V and 0 bases from J, the gap between germline ends came to 10 bases. CDR3 sequence (DNA): TGCGCCAGCAGCTCTAACGCATTCTCTGGAAACACCATATATTTT. Its translation is CASSSNAFSGNTIYF. The full variable domain, rest sourced from reference TRBV5-1 and TRBJ1-3, is KAGVTQTPRYLIKTRGQQVTLSCSPISGHRSVSWYQQTPGQGLQFLFEYFSETQRNKGNFPGRFSGRQFSNSRSEMNVSTLELGDSALYLCASSSNAFSGNTIYFGEGSWLTVV.

CDR3 region: CASSYEQGIGPGELFF. The CDR3 DNA follows: TGTGCCAGCAGTTACGAACAGGGAATTGGTCCCGGGGAGCTGTTTTTT. The chain joins TRBV6-6 to TRBJ2-2; possible D gene TRBD1, 6 bases. CDR3 size: 16 residues. V lost 2 bases, J lost 6 bases, and 16 bases lay in between. Looked up from germline, CDR1 is MNHNY and CDR2 is SVGAGI (reference sequence).

The table lists this clone with a count of one. The chain recombines TRBV27 with TRBJ2-5; TRBD2 matches at 12 bases. The J call is in doubt because the DNA end fits TRBJ2-7 better. Germline loops: CDR1 MNHEY, CDR2 SMNVEV (reference sequence). The CDR3 is 15 amino acids. The CDR3 protein is CASSFLAGGPYEQYF. CDR3 nucleotides: TGTGCCAGCAGTTTTCTAGCGGGAGGGCCCTACGAGCAGTACTTC.

The chain is built from TRBV11-3 and TRBJ1-1; D gene ambiguous. Looked up from germline, CDR1 is SGHNT and CDR2 is YENEEA. CDR3 length equals 13 residues. V was pared by 4 bases and J by 1 base, with 7 bases between. DNA for the CDR3: TGTGCCAGCAGCTGGACTTCGAACACTGAAGCTTTCTTT. Its translation: CASSWTSNTEAFF.